These 23 T cell receptor beta chains came from one sample sequenced in a study of PD-1 blockade in classical Hodgkin lymphoma. Only in-frame clones appear in the TCRdb table, and some are missing; sequencing was by immunoSEQ multiplex PCR. Here the sample spans some 15,000 clones, about 89% being singletons. Time point here: cycle 4 day 1 (C4D1), after around six weeks of nivolumab. Each patient's relapse followed autologous stem cell transplantation, and brentuximab vedotin exposure varied. Negative selection with magnets was how CD8+ T cells were isolated from the thawed PBMCs. The source material was CD8+ T cells from blood, sampled before the fourth cycle of nivolumab. Receptor source: a human donor with classical Hodgkin lymphoma.

This clone was counted once. The V call is TRBV2, the J call TRBJ2-2; TRBD2 agrees at 7 bases. From germline, CDR1 is SNHLY and CDR2 FYNNEI. The CDR3 is made up of 16 amino acids. The ends lost 0 bases at V and 1 base at J; junction bases unmatched: 2. CDR3 in amino acids: CASSEAVAGNTGELFF. The CDR3 DNA sequence: TGTGCCAGCAGTGAAGCGGTAGCGGGGAACACCGGGGAGCTGTTTTTT.

The chain combines TRBV4-1 with TRBJ2-5; 10 bases fit TRBD2. Germline-derived CDR1 and CDR2 are MGHRA and YSYEKL. Germline trimming cut 3 bases from V and 4 bases from J; bases unmatched to any gene: 8. The CDR3 has 16 residues. In DNA form, the CDR3 reads TGCGCCAGCAGCCACCGGCCTAGCGGGAGCACAGAGACCCAGTACTTC. Protein sequence: CASSHRPSGSTETQYF.

This chain joins TRBV13 and TRBJ2-5; D possibly corresponds to TRBD2 (5 bases). The J call is uncertain, as TRBJ2-7 better fits the DNA end. The CDR3 totals 14 residues. Germline assignment: CDR1 PRHDT and CDR2 FYEKMQ (reference sequence). The CDR3 sequence is CASSSLAVSYEQYF. The CDR3 nucleotides read TGTGCCAGCAGCTCCCTAGCCGTTTCCTACGAGCAGTACTTC.

This rearrangement joins TRBV27 to TRBJ2-1, with 7 bases that match TRBD2. Germline loops: CDR1 MNHEY, CDR2 SMNVEV (reference sequence). Trimming cost V 3 bases and J 6 bases; bases outside gene matches: 11. The CDR3 runs to 16 residues. This CDR3 is CASSFTGGSGLNEQFF. In nucleotides, the CDR3 is TGTGCCAGCAGTTTTACTGGCGGGAGCGGGCTCAATGAGCAGTTCTTC.

This clone is large (0.1 to 1%) by share. The gene calls are TRBV6-1 and TRBJ2-1, with TRBD2 matching over 10 bases. The CDR3 has 15 amino acids. Per the germline V gene, CDR1 is MNHNS and CDR2 is SASEGT. V was pared by 7 bases and J by 5 bases, with 8 bases of the junction left unmatched. CDR3 loop: CASKDLAGGDNEQFF. Written as DNA, the CDR3 is TGTGCCAGCAAAGACTTAGCGGGGGGCGACAATGAGCAGTTCTTC.

The J gene is TRBJ2-1, the V gene TRBV28, with D perhaps assigned TRBD1 or TRBD2 (5 bases each). CDR1 MDHEN and CDR2 SYDVKM come from the germline V gene. The germline V and J ends were trimmed by 3 bases and 7 bases, with 10 bases remaining between them. CDR3 length equals 13 residues. CDR3 bases: TGTGCCAGCAGTTTGGGGACCAAAAATGAGCAGTTCTTC. Its translation is CASSLGTKNEQFF.

The chain carries TRBV4-1 and TRBJ2-7; the match to TRBD1 covers 11 bases. The CDR3 has 17 amino acids. CDR1 is MGHRA, CDR2 YSYEKL, per germline. V lost 0 bases, J lost 7 bases, and 11 bases stayed unmatched. CDR3 in DNA: TGCGCCAGCAGCCAAGATATCCGGACAGGGGGCAATCGGGAGCAGTACTTC. This gives the protein CASSQDIRTGGNREQYF.

This chain joins TRBV7-9 and TRBJ2-7; D remains ambiguous. Trimming removed 5 bases at V and 6 bases at J, with 8 bases between. The germline CDR1 and CDR2 sequences are SEHNR and FQNEAQ (reference sequence). The CDR3 sequence is 11 residues long. The CDR3 DNA sequence: TGTGCCAGCAGCGGCGCTCCCGAGCAGTACTTC. Translation: CASSGAPEQYF.

The J gene is TRBJ2-1, the V gene TRBV5-5; 11 nucleotides align to TRBD2. V gave up 6 bases and J gave up 5 bases; unmatched junction bases: 7. The CDR3 runs 15 residues. From germline, CDR1 is SGHKS and CDR2 YYEKEE (reference sequence). The DNA of the CDR3 is TGTGCCAGCACCACCGGGACTAGCGGCCACAATGAGCAGTTCTTC. It is translated as CASTTGTSGHNEQFF.

This clone was detected only once. This chain's CDR3 is CASSDPAGRNRDHEQYF. The DNA for the CDR3 is TGTGCCAGCAGTGATCCGGCTGGGCGAAATCGTGACCACGAGCAGTACTTC. The chain carries TRBV25-1 and TRBJ2-5, with D unclear. The J call may be incorrect, as the DNA end agrees better with TRBJ2-7. This CDR3 has 17 amino acids. Germline CDR1 reads MGHDK; CDR2 reads SYGVNS.

The chain combines TRBV28 with TRBJ1-1; tentatively, D is TRBD1 (5 bases). From germline, CDR1 is MDHEN and CDR2 SYDVKM. V gave up 5 bases and J gave up 1 base, with 11 bases separating them. The CDR3 sequence is 14 residues long. In DNA form, the CDR3 reads TGTGCCAGCAGTCCCGGGACGGAGAACACTGAAGCTTTCTTT. Encoded protein: CASSPGTENTEAFF. Based on the CDR3 plus reference TRBV28 and TRBJ1-1, the full variable domain is DVKVTQSSRYLVKRTGEKVFLECVQDMDHENMFWYRQDPGLGLRLIYFSYDVKMKEKGDIPEGYSVSREKKERFSLILESASTNQTSMYLCASSPGTENTEAFFGQGTRLTVV.

In its sample, this clone was seen a few times. The V and J genes are TRBV13 and TRBJ2-7, with 8 bases matching TRBD2. J was trimmed by 2 bases and V by 4 bases; bases with no gene match: 7. In germline, CDR1 is PRHDT, CDR2 FYEKMQ (reference sequence). The CDR3 spans 15 residues. Written as DNA, the CDR3 is TGTGCCAGCAGCTCCTCGACTAGCGAGACCTACGAGCAGTACTTC. Its translation: CASSSSTSETYEQYF.

The CDR3: CASRTLVGTEAFF. As DNA, the CDR3 is TGTGCCAGCAGGACACTCGTGGGAACTGAAGCTTTCTTT. This chain uses TRBV27 with TRBJ1-1; D uncertain. CDR1 is MNHEY, CDR2 SMNVEV, per germline (reference sequence). The CDR3 consists of 13 residues. The V end was cut by 6 bases, the J end by 5 bases, with 13 bases between.

The gene calls are TRBV14 and TRBJ2-3; D possibly corresponds to TRBD1 (6 bases). Germline lookup yields CDR1 SGHDN and CDR2 FVKESK. This CDR3 is built from 15 residues. V lost 1 base, J lost 0 bases, and 8 bases lay in between. CDR3 sequence: CASSQVQGSTDTQYF. The CDR3 DNA sequence: TGTGCCAGCAGCCAAGTACAGGGAAGCACAGATACGCAGTATTTT.

The V call is TRBV7-9, the J call TRBJ2-2; the match to TRBD1 covers 9 bases. Trimming removed 1 base from V and 5 bases from J; junction bases left unmatched: 5. The CDR3 has 16 residues. Germline loops: CDR1 SEHNR, CDR2 FQNEAQ (reference sequence). CDR3 sequence reads: CASSLGGTGQTGELFF. CDR3 bases: TGTGCCAGCAGCTTAGGAGGGACAGGGCAGACCGGGGAGCTGTTTTTT.

The gene calls are TRBV5-4 and TRBJ1-1; TRBD1 aligns across 10 bases. Germline V CDR1 and CDR2: SGHNT, YYREEE (reference sequence). The CDR3 totals 15 residues. V gave up 5 bases and J gave up 2 bases; unmatched junction bases: 6. CDR3 sequence (DNA): TGTGCCAGCAGGGTTGGGACAGGGGAAAACACTGAAGCTTTCTTT. Translating gives CASRVGTGENTEAFF.

This chain joins TRBV5-6 and TRBJ2-7; the D is unclear. This CDR3 is 13 amino acids long. Per the germline V gene, CDR1 is SGHDT and CDR2 is YYEEEE. V lost 3 bases and J 1 base, leaving 8 bases between the germline ends. CDR3 DNA: TGTGCCAGCAGCTCAACTTTTTCCTACGAGCAGTACTTC. It specifies CASSSTFSYEQYF.

The rearrangement uses TRBV6-1 and TRBJ2-7; 10 bases agree with TRBD1. The CDR3 length is 16 residues. V dropped 3 bases and J dropped 3; count of bases not matched to a gene: 8. Germline-derived CDR1 and CDR2 are MNHNS and SASEGT. CDR3 region: CASSDFLTGGLYEQYF. DNA for the CDR3: TGTGCCAGCAGTGATTTCTTGACAGGGGGCCTCTACGAGCAGTACTTC.

The chain carries TRBV4-1 and TRBJ2-5; TRBD1 matches 8 bases. This CDR3 is built from 17 residues. CDR1 is MGHRA and CDR2 is YSYEKL in the germline V gene. Unmatched junction bases numbered 11, after V lost 0 bases and J lost 5 bases. This chain's CDR3 is CASSQDVPGTGGETQYF. The CDR3 bases are TGCGCCAGCAGCCAAGATGTCCCCGGGACAGGTGGGGAGACCCAGTACTTC.

This clone was counted once. This sequence joins TRBV7-9 and TRBJ2-2, with TRBD1 as a possible D gene (6 bases). V lost 4 bases, J lost 7 bases, and 7 bases lay in between. The CDR3 extends over 12 amino acids. CDR1 SEHNR and CDR2 FQNEAQ come from the germline V gene (reference sequence). The CDR3 DNA sequence: TGTGCCAGCAGCTACAGGGACGGGGAGCTGTTTTTT. Protein: CASSYRDGELFF.

This clone was recorded only once. V usage is TRBV5-6 and J usage is TRBJ1-1, with 8 nucleotides matching TRBD1. The germline CDR1 and CDR2 sequences are SGHDT and YYEEEE. V lost 4 bases to trimming and J lost 1 base; unmatched junction nucleotides: 3. The CDR3 has 14 residues. The CDR3 DNA sequence: TGTGCCAGCAGCGTAGGACAGGGGAACACTGAAGCTTTCTTT. This translates into CASSVGQGNTEAFF.

This clone occurred once. The genes are TRBV28 and TRBJ2-7; D is tentatively TRBD1 or TRBD2 (5 bases each). The CDR3 has 15 amino acids. Germline V gene lookup returns CDR1 MDHEN and CDR2 SYDVKM. The ends were cut back, 5 bases at V and 0 bases at J, with 14 bases in the middle. In DNA, the CDR3 is TGTGCCAGCAGTCCCGGGACGTCGAGCTCCTACGAGCAGTACTTC. This translates into CASSPGTSSSYEQYF.

CDR3 region: CASSYRVKTTDTQYF. The CDR3 DNA is TGTGCCAGCAGTTACAGGGTTAAGACAACAGATACGCAGTATTTT. V gene TRBV28 combines with J gene TRBJ2-3; weak D call: TRBD1 (6 bases). The ends were cut back, 4 bases at V and 3 bases at J, with 14 bases in the middle. The CDR3 contains 15 residues. CDR1 and CDR2 (germline): MDHEN, SYDVKM. The variable domain in full, completed from reference TRBV28 and TRBJ2-3, reads DVKVTQSSRYLVKRTGEKVFLECVQDMDHENMFWYRQDPGLGLRLIYFSYDVKMKEKGDIPEGYSVSREKKERFSLILESASTNQTSMYLCASSYRVKTTDTQYFGPGTRLTVL.